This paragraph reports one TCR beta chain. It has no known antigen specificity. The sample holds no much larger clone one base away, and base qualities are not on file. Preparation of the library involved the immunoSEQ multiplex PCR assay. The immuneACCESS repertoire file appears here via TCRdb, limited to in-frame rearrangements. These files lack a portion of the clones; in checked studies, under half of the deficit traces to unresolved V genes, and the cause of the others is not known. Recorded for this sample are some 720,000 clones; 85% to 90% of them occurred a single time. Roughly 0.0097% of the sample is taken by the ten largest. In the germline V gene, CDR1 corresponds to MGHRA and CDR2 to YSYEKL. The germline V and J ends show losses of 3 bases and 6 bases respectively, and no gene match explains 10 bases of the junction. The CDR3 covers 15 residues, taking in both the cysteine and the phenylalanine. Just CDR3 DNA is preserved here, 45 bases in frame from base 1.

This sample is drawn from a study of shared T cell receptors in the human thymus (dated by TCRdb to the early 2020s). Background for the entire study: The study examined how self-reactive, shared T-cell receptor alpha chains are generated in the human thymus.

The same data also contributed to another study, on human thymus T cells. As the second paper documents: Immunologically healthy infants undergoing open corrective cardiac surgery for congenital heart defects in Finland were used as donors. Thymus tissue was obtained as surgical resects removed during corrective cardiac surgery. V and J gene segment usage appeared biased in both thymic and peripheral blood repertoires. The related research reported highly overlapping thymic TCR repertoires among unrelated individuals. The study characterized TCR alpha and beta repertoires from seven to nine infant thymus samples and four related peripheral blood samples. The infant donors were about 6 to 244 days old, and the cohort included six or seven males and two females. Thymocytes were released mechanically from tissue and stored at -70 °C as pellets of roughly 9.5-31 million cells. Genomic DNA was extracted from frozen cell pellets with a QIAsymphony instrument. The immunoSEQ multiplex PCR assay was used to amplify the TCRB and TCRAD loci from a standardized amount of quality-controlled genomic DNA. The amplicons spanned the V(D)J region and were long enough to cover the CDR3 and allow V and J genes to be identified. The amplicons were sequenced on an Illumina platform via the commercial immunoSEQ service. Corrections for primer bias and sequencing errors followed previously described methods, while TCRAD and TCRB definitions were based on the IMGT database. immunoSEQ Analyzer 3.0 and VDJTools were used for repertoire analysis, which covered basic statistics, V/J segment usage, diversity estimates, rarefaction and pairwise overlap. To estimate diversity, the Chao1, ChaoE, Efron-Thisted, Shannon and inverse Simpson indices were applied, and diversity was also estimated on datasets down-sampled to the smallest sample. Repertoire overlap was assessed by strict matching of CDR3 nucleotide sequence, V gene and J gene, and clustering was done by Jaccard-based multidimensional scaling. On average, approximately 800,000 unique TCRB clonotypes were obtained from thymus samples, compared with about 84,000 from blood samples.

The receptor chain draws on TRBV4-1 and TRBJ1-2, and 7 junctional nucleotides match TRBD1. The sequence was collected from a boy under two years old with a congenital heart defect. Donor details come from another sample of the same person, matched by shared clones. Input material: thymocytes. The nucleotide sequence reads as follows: TGCGCCAGCAGCCAGACAGGGTGGGTTGCGGATGGCTACACCTTC. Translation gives CASSQTGWVADGYTF.